This T cell receptor (beta chain) was found in a study of human T cells and chemical hapten exposure. As for time point: patch test 2, 6 weeks after DPC sensitization. The treatment: therapeutic diphenylcyclopropenone sensitization with weekly scalp DPC. The CDR3 sequence is 17 residues long. Trimming pared 5 bases from V and 0 bases from J, leaving 17 bases between. The germline V gene has CDR1 MNHNY and CDR2 SVGAGI (reference sequence). In the library, unique molecular identifiers were attached to individual cDNA molecules. TCRdb reprocessed the RACE reads with MiXCR, giving one entry per CDR3 protein. The data hold under 100,000 distinct CDR3 sequences, with about 9.4% observed a single time. This clonotype was picked up many times.

The V call is TRBV6-6, the J call TRBJ2-4; no definite D call. Here the sequenced sample was whole blood, taken in connection with sensitization to the hapten diphenylcyclopropenone (DPC). The receptor was isolated from a woman aged 45-59 years with alopecia areata. Some clones in this sample may be carry-over from other donors' samples. The CDR3 region has the DNA TGTGCCAGCAGTCAATGGACCGGAGTTTTAGCCAAAAACATTCAGTACTTC. This sequence encodes CASSQWTGVLAKNIQYF.